The 23 T cell receptor beta chains in this list originate from one sample, sequenced in a study of tumor-infiltrating lymphocytes in oesophageal squamous cell carcinoma. Each CDR3 protein is one row after TCRdb ran MiXCR on the PCR reads. The table has 10,000 to 12,000 distinct CDR3 sequences, approximately 58% seen once. Sequencing was done on a sample of esophageal tumor tissue. These TCRs come from a female donor with esophageal squamous cell carcinoma.

The V gene is TRBV7-8, the J gene TRBJ1-1, with D possibly matching TRBD1 (6 bases). V was cut by 0 bases and J by 4 bases, with 18 bases left in between. There are 17 residues in the CDR3. Per the germline V gene, CDR1 is SGHVS and CDR2 is FQNEAQ. The CDR3 DNA follows: TGTGCCAGCAGCTTAGCGCTGGGGGGCGGGCAGGGCACTGAAGCTTTCTTT. Protein: CASSLALGGGQGTEAFF.

This chain links TRBV7-2 with TRBJ2-4, with 8 bases aligning to TRBD1. The DNA end is more similar to TRBJ2-7, so the J call may be wrong. Germline CDR1 reads SGHTA; CDR2 reads FQGNSA. The CDR3 extends over 19 amino acids. This chain's CDR3 is CASSLVGGGQGRSSYEQYF. The CDR3 coding sequence is TGTGCCAGCAGCTTAGTAGGAGGCGGACAGGGTAGGTCCTCCTACGAGCAGTACTTC.

This clonotype was seen once. The junction differs from germline at one of its ends, possibly a read error. This chain uses TRBV7-9 with TRBJ2-5; no definite D call. The end of the DNA is better explained by TRBJ2-1, so the J call may be wrong. The CDR3 sequence is 15 residues long. Germline-derived CDR1 and CDR2 are SEHNR and FQNEAQ (reference sequence). The CDR3 coding sequence is TGTGCCGGCAGCTTAGTCAGCAACTACTACAATGAGCAGTTCTTC. It codes for CAGSLVSNYYNEQFF.

The chain has TRBV7-2 and TRBJ2-6; no definite D call. Germline V gives CDR1 SGHTA, CDR2 FQGNSA. The V and J ends lost 4 bases and 0 bases respectively, with 4 bases between them. There are 14 residues in the CDR3. The CDR3 DNA reads as TGTGCCAGCAGCTGGGACTCTGGGGCCAACGTCCTGACTTTC. This translates into CASSWDSGANVLTF. Filled out from reference TRBV7-2 and TRBJ2-6, the complete variable domain reads GAGVSQSPSNKVTEKGKDVELRCDPISGHTALYWYRQSLGQGLEFLIYFQGNSAPDKSGLPSDRFSAERTGGSVSTLTIQRTQQEDSAVYLCASSWDSGANVLTFGAGSRLTVL.

The chain is built from TRBV6-6 and TRBJ2-2, with 8 bases fitting TRBD2. CDR1 is MNHNY and CDR2 is SVGAGI in the germline V gene (reference sequence). Unmatched junction bases numbered 10, after V lost 0 bases and J lost 4 bases. The CDR3 runs to 18 residues. This CDR3 reads CASSYSPGGPKSTGELFF. The DNA of the CDR3 is TGTGCCAGCAGTTACTCCCCGGGGGGGCCGAAGAGCACCGGGGAGCTGTTTTTT.

The chain employs TRBV24-1 and TRBJ1-1; the D is unclear. This CDR3 comprises 13 residues. Trimming took 4 bases from V and 5 from J, leaving 10 bases between them. Per the germline V gene, CDR1 is KGHDR and CDR2 is SFDVKD. CDR3 amino acids: CATSDQEWTEAFF. The DNA for the CDR3 is TGTGCCACCAGTGACCAAGAATGGACTGAAGCTTTCTTT.

This clonotype is classed as medium-sized. J is TRBJ2-7 and V is TRBV6-6; tentatively, D is TRBD1 or TRBD2 (6 bases each). V shed 2 bases and J shed 3 bases, with 14 bases lying between them. Germline CDR1 MNHNY, CDR2 SVGAGI (reference sequence). The CDR3 contains 15 residues. Here the CDR3 DNA reads TGTGCCAGCAGTTACGGTAGGGGGGACAACTACGAGCAGTACTTC. Translated: CASSYGRGDNYEQYF.

With regard to this clonotype: This is likely a read error, given that the CDR3 carries no conserved phenylalanine or tryptophan at its end. The DNA is omitted, as the CDR3 cannot be located on it reliably, and the CDR3 follows TCRdb's listing. The chain combines TRBV7-2 with TRBJ2-3; TRBD1 reflects the table's D call only, with no check against the DNA. The germline V gene encodes CDR1 SGHTA and CDR2 FQGNSA. The CDR3 comprises 15 residues, both ends counted. The CDR3 here is CASSLDRTYGYTFGP.

In this sample, this clonotype is large. The chain couples TRBV6-1 to TRBJ1-5; 9 nucleotides agree with TRBD1. Germline assignment: CDR1 MNHNS and CDR2 SASEGT. CDR3 size: 14 residues. The J segment lost 4 bases and the V segment lost 3 bases, leaving 1 base of the junction unmatched. The chain's CDR3 is CASSEDRGNQPQHF. The CDR3 coding sequence is TGTGCCAGCAGTGAGGACAGGGGAAATCAGCCCCAGCATTTT.

About this clonotype itself: Likely a read error: the CDR3 ends without its conserved phenylalanine or tryptophan. No DNA is shown, since the ends of the CDR3 on it are uncertain; the CDR3 is the one TCRdb lists. The chain employs TRBV28 and TRBJ2-6; the D segment call TRBD1 is taken from the table without a DNA check. The CDR3 totals 13 residues, both ends included. In germline, CDR1 is MDHEN, CDR2 SYDVKM. The CDR3 region is CASSYKHIQYFGA.

Comment on this clonotype: One junction end does not reproduce the germline sequence, and a read error may be involved. The chain couples TRBV7-3 to TRBJ2-7; 8 bases are a match to TRBD1. The CDR3 spans 15 residues. Germline loops: CDR1 SGHTA, CDR2 FQGTGA. The CDR3 protein is CASSLTGGYNSPLHF. The CDR3 DNA follows: TGTGCCAGCAGCCTCACAGGGGGTTATAATTCACCCCTCCACTTC.

The J gene is TRBJ2-7, the V gene TRBV7-3; possible D gene TRBD2, 6 bases. The DNA matches TRBJ2-1 better at its end, which makes the J call doubtful. Germline V CDR1 and CDR2: SGHTA, FQGTGA. This CDR3 comprises 15 residues. The CDR3 nucleotides are TGTGCCAGCAGCTTAATCGCGGGAAGCTACAATGAGCAGTTCTTC. It is translated as CASSLIAGSYNEQFF.

This clonotype was seen many times. This chain uses TRBV15 with TRBJ2-2, with TRBD2 matching over 9 bases. This CDR3 region has 15 residues. The V and J ends lost 6 bases and 6 bases, in that order; junction bases with no gene match: 8. Germline V gene data show CDR1 as LNHNV and CDR2 as YYDKDF (reference sequence). CDR3 coding DNA: TGTGCCACCAGTCGGCGGGAGGGCCGCGCCGGGGAGCTGTTTTTT. Protein sequence: CATSRREGRAGELFF.

This clonotype has just one count. The V gene is TRBV7-2, the J gene TRBJ1-2, with 9 bases aligning to TRBD1. CDR1 is SGHTA and CDR2 is FQGNSA in the germline V gene. Trimming removed 5 bases from V and 4 bases from J; junction bases left unmatched: 11. The CDR3 runs to 16 residues. CDR3 in DNA: TGTGCCAGCAGCCCCAGCCCGACAGGGGGTGGCTATGGCTACACCTTC. It encodes CASSPSPTGGGYGYTF.

V gene TRBV7-2 combines with J gene TRBJ2-3; no reliable D call. The CDR3 consists of 14 residues. V lost 3 bases and J 1 base, leaving 8 bases between the germline ends. Germline V gives CDR1 SGHTA, CDR2 FQGNSA. The CDR3 DNA sequence: TGTGCCAGCAGCTTTGTACTTGGCACAGATACGCAGTATTTT. Its translation: CASSFVLGTDTQYF. The entire variable domain, with the rest obtained from reference TRBV7-2 and TRBJ2-3, is as follows: GAGVSQSPSNKVTEKGKDVELRCDPISGHTALYWYRQSLGQGLEFLIYFQGNSAPDKSGLPSDRFSAERTGGSVSTLTIQRTQQEDSAVYLCASSFVLGTDTQYFGPGTRLTVL.

This clonotype is deemed large. The J gene is TRBJ2-1, the V gene TRBV7-9; no clear D gene. With 6 bases removed from V and 6 bases from J, the gap between germline ends came to 6 bases. The CDR3 has 11 residues. The germline V gene has CDR1 SEHNR and CDR2 FQNEAQ (reference sequence). The CDR3 loop is CASRISNEQFF. CDR3 DNA: TGTGCCAGCAGGATTTCCAATGAGCAGTTCTTC.

The chain couples TRBV7-8 to TRBJ2-3; 15 bases line up with TRBD2. V was pared by 7 bases and J by 6 bases, with 5 bases of the junction left unmatched. The germline gives CDR1 SGHVS, CDR2 FQNEAQ. This CDR3 is 15 amino acids long. The CDR3 sequence is CASMWGTSGGDTQYF. The CDR3 DNA reads TGTGCCAGCATGTGGGGGACTAGCGGGGGGGATACGCAGTATTTT.

CDR3 in amino acids: CASSPPTSGRHNEQFF. The CDR3 DNA sequence: TGTGCCAGCAGCCCCCCGACTAGCGGGAGACACAATGAGCAGTTCTTC. This sequence joins TRBV11-1 and TRBJ2-7, with 12 bases identical to TRBD2. Judging by the DNA end, TRBJ2-1 fits better; the J call may be wrong. The CDR3 sequence is 16 residues long. From germline, CDR1 is SGHAT and CDR2 FQDESV (reference sequence).

This clonotype came up many times. The chain combines TRBV19 with TRBJ2-7, with no clear D. V lost 4 bases to trimming and J lost 5 bases, with 6 bases between them. From germline, CDR1 is LNHDA and CDR2 SQIVND (reference sequence). The CDR3 has 11 amino acids. The CDR3 DNA is TGTGCCAGTAGTACCAAGCACGAGCAGTACTTC. This gives the protein CASSTKHEQYF.

This rearrangement joins TRBV27 to TRBJ2-2; 10 nucleotides align to TRBD1. Germline V gene data show CDR1 as MNHEY and CDR2 as SMNVEV (reference sequence). The CDR3 extends over 15 amino acids. The J segment lost 6 bases and the V segment lost 6 bases, leaving 7 bases of the junction unmatched. CDR3 nucleotide sequence: TGTGCCAGCAGGACCGGGACAGGGGTTCCCGGGGAGCTGTTTTTT. Translation gives CASRTGTGVPGELFF.

Comment on this clonotype: The junction does not match germline at one end; this may be a read error. J is TRBJ2-3 and V is TRBV7-6; a weak D match, TRBD2 (5 bases). The DNA end lines up better with TRBJ2-5; the J call may be wrong. CDR1 and CDR2 from the germline V gene are SGHVS and FNYEAQ. The CDR3 is 13 amino acids. CDR3 nucleotide sequence: TGTGCTAGCAGCTTAGACGGAGGAGGGACCCAGTACTTC. It is translated as CASSLDGGGTQYF.

The J gene is TRBJ2-1, the V gene TRBV10-2; D may be TRBD1 (6 bases). Per germline, CDR1 WSHSY and CDR2 SAAADI. The CDR3 runs to 12 residues. The germline V and J ends were trimmed by 5 bases and 9 bases, with 11 bases remaining between them. The CDR3, as DNA: TGCGCCAGCAGTATGCAAGGGGGTGAGCAGTTCTTC. Translation: CASSMQGGEQFF.

The rearrangement links TRBV7-2 to TRBJ2-4; tentatively, D is TRBD1 or TRBD2 (5 bases each). V was pared by 0 bases and J by 8 bases, with 11 bases between. The CDR3 is 14 amino acids. Per the germline V gene, CDR1 is SGHTA and CDR2 is FQGNSA. The CDR3 sequence: CASSLAGASDIQYF. In DNA form, the CDR3 reads TGTGCCAGCAGCTTAGCCGGGGCTTCGGACATTCAGTACTTC.